One and the same sample provided the 25 T cell receptor beta chains below, sequenced in a study of blood T cell repertoires in COVID-19. Assay used: immunoSEQ multiplex PCR; TCRdb lists only in-frame clones, some missing. This sample has fewer than 60,000 clones, with approximately 90% found just once. Sequenced input: peripheral blood. The receptors shown here come from a human donor with acute or convalescent COVID-19. The donor label of this sample is uncertain.

This rearrangement joins TRBV29-1 to TRBJ2-7; 10 bases are a match to TRBD1. The CDR3 has 13 amino acids. CDR1 is SQVTM and CDR2 is ANQGSEA in the germline V gene. Germline trimming cut 7 bases from V and 3 bases from J; bases unmatched to any gene: 6. The CDR3 sequence is CSGGTGAGYEQYF. CDR3 nucleotides: TGCAGCGGGGGGACAGGGGCCGGCTACGAGCAGTACTTC.

The chain couples TRBV3-1 (or the pseudogene TRBV3-2) to TRBJ2-1, with D perhaps matching TRBD2 (5 bases). V was trimmed by 3 bases and J by 9 bases, leaving 12 bases between them. Germline lookup yields CDR1 LGHDT and CDR2 YNNKEL (reference sequence). The CDR3 covers 13 residues. This CDR3 reads CASSHRTRSEQFF. CDR3 sequence (DNA): TGTGCCAGCAGCCATCGGACTCGTAGTGAGCAGTTCTTC.

The chain carries TRBV5-1 and TRBJ1-6, with D possibly TRBD1 on 5 matching bases. Per the germline V gene, CDR1 is SGHRS and CDR2 is YFSETQ. Trimming took 4 bases from V and 7 from J, leaving 15 bases between them. The CDR3 runs to 15 residues. CDR3 nucleotides: TGCGCCAGCAGCAAGGACCAGGGTCAAAATTCACCCCTCCACTTT. This gives the protein CASSKDQGQNSPLHF.

The chain is built from TRBV24-1 and TRBJ2-5; 7 positions match TRBD1. The CDR3 contains 14 residues. Germline V gene sequence: CDR1 KGHDR, CDR2 SFDVKD. The V and J ends lost 4 bases and 3 bases, in that order; junction bases with no gene match: 4. CDR3: CATSEPGTEETQYF. CDR3 in DNA: TGTGCCACCAGTGAACCCGGGACAGAAGAGACCCAGTACTTC.

This clone is a singleton in its sample. CDR3 nucleotides: TGTGCCAGTAGTATTGTAACAGGGCTTCAGCCCCAGCATTTT. The encoded protein is CASSIVTGLQPQHF. The rearrangement joins TRBV19 to TRBJ1-5, with D possibly TRBD1 on 6 matching bases. Germline V gives CDR1 LNHDA, CDR2 SQIVND (reference sequence). V was cut by 3 bases and J by 6 bases, with 12 bases left in between. The CDR3 length is 14 residues.

The J gene is TRBJ2-3, the V gene TRBV27, with TRBD2 matching over 8 bases. The germline CDR1 and CDR2 sequences are MNHEY and SMNVEV (reference sequence). V lost 4 bases to trimming and J lost 7 bases; unmatched junction nucleotides: 10. The CDR3 contains 15 residues. The CDR3 is CASSSYGGAFNTQYF. The CDR3 nucleotides are TGTGCCAGCAGTTCTTACGGGGGGGCATTTAATACGCAGTATTTT.

J is TRBJ2-7 and V is TRBV2; 7 bases agree with TRBD1. The V and J ends lost 7 bases and 4 bases, in that order; junction bases with no gene match: 7. The V gene's germline CDR1 is SNHLY and CDR2 FYNNEI. CDR3 size: 13 residues. The CDR3 spells CASTLETGYEQYV. Written as DNA, the CDR3 is TGTGCCAGCACCCTTGAGACAGGGTACGAGCAGTACGTC.

V usage is TRBV9 and J usage is TRBJ2-3; D is perhaps TRBD1 (6 bases). Germline CDR1 SGDLS, CDR2 YYNGEE. Trimming shortened V by 4 bases and J by 0 bases, and 9 bases separated the two germline ends. This CDR3 contains 14 residues. CDR3 loop: CASSPDSSTDTQYF. The CDR3, as DNA: TGTGCCAGCAGCCCGGACAGTAGCACAGATACGCAGTATTTT.

This clone was found a few times. The genes are TRBV7-2 and TRBJ2-1; 10 nucleotides align to TRBD2. The CDR3 is 14 amino acids. Germline V lookup: CDR1 SGHTA, CDR2 FQGNSA. Germline trimming cut 5 bases from V and 9 bases from J; bases unmatched to any gene: 7. The CDR3 DNA reads TGTGCCAGCAGCCCGGGACTAGCGATACGTGAGCAGTTCTTC. This sequence encodes CASSPGLAIREQFF.

This chain connects TRBV3-1 (or the pseudogene TRBV3-2) to TRBJ2-3; TRBD2 matches at 11 bases. CDR3 length: 18 amino acids. V lost 0 bases, J lost 4 bases, and 9 bases stayed unmatched. The germline gives CDR1 LGHDT, CDR2 YNNKEL (reference sequence). CDR3 region: CASSQDSSGLAASDTQYF. CDR3 coding DNA: TGTGCCAGCAGCCAAGATTCTTCGGGACTAGCGGCCTCAGATACGCAGTATTTT.

The V call is TRBV30, the J call TRBJ1-6; 8 bases are a match to TRBD1. CDR3 length: 14 residues. In germline, CDR1 is GTSNPN, CDR2 SVGIG (reference sequence). The ends lost 5 bases at V and 8 bases at J; junction bases unmatched: 8. CDR3: CAWGEGQGYSPLHF. The CDR3 nucleotides are TGTGCCTGGGGCGAAGGACAGGGTTATTCACCCCTCCACTTT.

This clone was picked up one time. CDR3 residues: CASSLRRDTDTQYF. The CDR3 DNA is TGTGCCAGCAGCTTAAGGCGGGACACAGATACGCAGTATTTT. This chain links TRBV5-6 with TRBJ2-3; D is perhaps TRBD2 (6 bases). Trimming left V 2 bases short and J 2 bases short, with 9 bases between. Germline V gives CDR1 SGHDT, CDR2 YYEEEE. This CDR3 contains 14 residues.

The rearrangement joins TRBV15 to TRBJ2-3; D is possibly TRBD2 (6 bases). This CDR3 spans 16 amino acids. In germline, CDR1 is LNHNV, CDR2 YYDKDF (reference sequence). Trimming took off 0 bases at V and 9 bases at J, with 19 bases between the two ends. The CDR3 is CATSRDQSGAARTQYF. The CDR3 DNA reads as TGTGCCACCAGCAGAGATCAGTCGGGAGCGGCGAGGACGCAGTATTTT.

In its sample, this clone was seen once. The rearrangement joins TRBV24-1 to TRBJ2-1; 7 bases line up with TRBD1. Germline V CDR1 and CDR2: KGHDR, SFDVKD. This CDR3 is 17 amino acids long. The trim removed 4 bases at V and 8 bases at J, leaving 16 bases unmatched. Here the CDR3 DNA reads TGTGCCACCAGTGAAGCATCCCCGGGACAGCCTAAGGATGAGCAGTTCTTC. This translates into CATSEASPGQPKDEQFF.

This clone has only a few counts. Other DNA sequences within the sample encode an identical CDR3. The rearrangement joins TRBV15 to TRBJ1-6; TRBD1 agrees at 9 bases. Germline assignment: CDR1 LNHNV and CDR2 YYDKDF (reference sequence). Trimming at V came to 2 bases and at J to 10 bases, leaving 6 bases not matched to a gene. The CDR3 covers 15 residues. CDR3 sequence: CATSRTGTGNSPLHF. The CDR3 DNA is TGTGCCACCAGCAGAACCGGGACAGGGAACTCACCCCTCCACTTT.

V gene TRBV29-1 combines with J gene TRBJ2-3, with TRBD2 as a possible D gene (6 bases). The CDR3 is 12 residues long. Germline CDR1 is SQVTM and CDR2 is ANQGSEA. V was shortened by 7 bases and J by 4 bases, with 12 bases between the two germline ends. CDR3 bases: TGCAGCGGCGGGACCAGCCCAGATACGCAGTATTTT. This encodes CSGGTSPDTQYF.

This chain joins TRBV20-1 and TRBJ1-5, with 8 nucleotides matching TRBD1. CDR1 and CDR2 (germline): DFQATT, SNEGSKA (reference sequence). V shed 4 bases, J shed 4 bases, and the junction held 3 bases outside the gene matches. The CDR3 spans 13 residues. The CDR3 loop is CSATDRGNQPQHF. The DNA for the CDR3 is TGCAGTGCTACTGACAGGGGTAATCAGCCCCAGCATTTT.

The rearrangement uses TRBV3-1 (or the pseudogene TRBV3-2) and TRBJ2-3, with 10 positions matching TRBD1. This CDR3 region has 14 residues. V trimming: 4 bases; J trimming: 3 bases; junction bases outside the gene matches: 1. Germline values: CDR1 LGHDT, CDR2 YNNKEL (reference sequence). The CDR3 spells CASSRTGGTDTQYF. The CDR3 DNA reads TGTGCCAGCAGCCGGACAGGGGGAACAGATACGCAGTATTTT.

V gene TRBV28 combines with J gene TRBJ2-3; TRBD2 is a possible D gene (7 bases). CDR3 length: 16 amino acids. Germline V gene data show CDR1 as MDHEN and CDR2 as SYDVKM. V shed 0 bases and J shed 3 bases, with 13 bases lying between them. As DNA, the CDR3 is TGTGCCAGCAGTTTATGGGGGGGGGCGAGAACAGATACGCAGTATTTT. It specifies CASSLWGGARTDTQYF.

The chain has TRBV6-5 and TRBJ1-1; TRBD1 agrees at 11 bases. CDR1 and CDR2 (germline): MNHEY, SVGAGI. V lost 7 bases, J lost 5 bases, and 9 bases stayed unmatched. This CDR3 has 15 amino acids. This CDR3 is CASTPGQGARTEAFF. The CDR3 DNA reads as TGTGCCAGCACCCCAGGACAGGGGGCGAGGACTGAAGCTTTCTTT.

This clone was detected a few times. The CDR3 loop reads CASSRRTRNTGELFF. CDR3 in DNA: TGTGCCAGCAGTCGCCGGACACGTAACACCGGGGAGCTGTTTTTT. The chain carries TRBV6-5 and TRBJ2-2; maybe TRBD1 (5 bases). V was trimmed by 5 bases and J by 2 bases, leaving 12 bases between them. CDR3 length equals 15 residues. The V gene's germline CDR1 is MNHEY and CDR2 SVGAGI.

The chain uses TRBV11-2 and TRBJ2-3; 7 bases line up with TRBD1. The CDR3 contains 16 residues. Germline V gene lookup returns CDR1 SGHAT and CDR2 FQNNGV. Germline trimming cut 4 bases from V and 1 base from J; bases unmatched to any gene: 8. CDR3 nucleotides: TGTGCCAGCAGCTCCTGGACAGGCATGCGCACAGATACGCAGTATTTT. It yields the protein CASSSWTGMRTDTQYF.

This chain connects TRBV24-1 to TRBJ2-3; TRBD2 matches at 10 bases. The CDR3 has 16 residues. V lost 5 bases, J lost 1 base, and 5 bases stayed unmatched. Looked up from germline, CDR1 is KGHDR and CDR2 is SFDVKD. CDR3 DNA: TGTGCCACCAGTGCCACCGGGACTAGCGGCACAGATACGCAGTATTTT. Translating it yields CATSATGTSGTDTQYF.

This chain uses TRBV11-2 with TRBJ2-1; 9 nucleotides line up with TRBD2. Germline-derived CDR1 and CDR2 are SGHAT and FQNNGV. The CDR3 is 15 amino acids. The V and J ends lost 3 bases and 7 bases, in that order; junction bases with no gene match: 7. In DNA form, the CDR3 reads TGTGCCAGCAGCTTGGCACTAGCGGGTAAGAATGAGCAGTTCTTC. Translated, it gives CASSLALAGKNEQFF.

This rearrangement joins TRBV5-8 to TRBJ1-6, with D hard to call. Germline CDR1 is SGHTS and CDR2 is YDEGEE. V shed 4 bases and J shed 0 bases, with 14 bases lying between them. This CDR3 contains 17 residues. The CDR3 region is CASSQEGVSSYNSPLHF. The CDR3 DNA is TGTGCCAGCAGCCAGGAGGGAGTGAGCTCCTATAATTCACCCCTCCACTTT.